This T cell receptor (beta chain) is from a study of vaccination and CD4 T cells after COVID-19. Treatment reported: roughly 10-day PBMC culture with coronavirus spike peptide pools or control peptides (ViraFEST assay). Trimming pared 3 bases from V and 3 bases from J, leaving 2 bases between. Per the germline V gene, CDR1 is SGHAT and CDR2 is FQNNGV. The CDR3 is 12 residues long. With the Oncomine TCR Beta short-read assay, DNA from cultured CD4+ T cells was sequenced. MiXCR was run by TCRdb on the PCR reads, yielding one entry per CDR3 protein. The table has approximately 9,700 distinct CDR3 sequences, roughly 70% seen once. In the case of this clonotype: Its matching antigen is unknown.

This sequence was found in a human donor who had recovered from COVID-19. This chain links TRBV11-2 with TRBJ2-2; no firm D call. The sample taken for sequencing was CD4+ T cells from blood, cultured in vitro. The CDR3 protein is CASSLDTGELFF. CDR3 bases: TGTGCCAGCAGCTTGGACACCGGGGAGCTGTTTTTT.